What follows describes a single T cell receptor (beta chain). The data derive from a study of Tregs in tolerant kidney transplant recipients. Per the germline V gene, CDR1 is SEHNR and CDR2 is FQNEAQ (reference sequence). With V trimmed by 5 bases and J by 5 bases, 5 bases remained unmatched. This CDR3 is 13 amino acids long. Using immunoSEQ multiplex PCR, the repertoire was profiled, and TCRdb retains in-frame clones only, with some absent. Here the sample spans some 56,000 clones, about nine tenths being singletons. Mixed chimerism was transient after nonmyeloablative marrow transplants from related graft donors.

The sequencing used CD8+ T cells from blood (PBMCs), collected 24 months after the transplant. The TCR originated in a human patient who received a combined kidney and bone marrow transplant. Some T cells may be transferred from the graft donor. The V call is TRBV7-9, the J call TRBJ1-1, with 7 bases lining up with TRBD1. CDR3 bases: TGTGCCAGCAGCCCGCGACAGGGAACTGAAGCTTTCTTT. It yields the protein CASSPRQGTEAFF.